This T cell receptor (beta chain) was recorded in a study of T-cell reconstitution after alpha-beta-depleted transplantation in children. General study points: Some patients showed high day-60 TCRbeta diversity, which derived from surviving recipient T cells and thymic progenitors. Most T-cell counts and diversity one year after the transplant came from T cells that were newly produced.

Using unique molecular identifiers, the investigators prepared the TCRbeta library. TCRdb recomputed calls from the PCR reads with MiXCR, one row per CDR3 protein. This table has about 400,000 distinct CDR3 sequences, about 16% appearing once. J gave up 6 bases and V 5 bases, and 8 bases lay outside the gene matches. Germline V CDR1 and CDR2: SEHNR, FQNEAQ (reference sequence). CDR3 length: 14 residues. As for this clonotype: Its antigen remains unidentified.

The TCR originated in a boy less than two years old who had a stem cell transplant for Wiskott-Aldrich syndrome, so the T cells may come from the graft donor. Sequenced material: PBMCs, mostly from graft donor cells, taken 360 days after TCRalphabeta/CD19-depleted stem cell transplant. J is TRBJ2-3 and V is TRBV7-9; 7 bases align to TRBD1. The CDR3 DNA sequence: TGTGCCAGCAGCAGTACAGGGGAGCCGGATACGCAGTATTTT. This encodes CASSSTGEPDTQYF. The full variable domain, with the rest looked up from reference TRBV7-9 and TRBJ2-3, is DTGVSQNPRHKITKRGQNVTFRCDPISEHNRLYWYRQTLGQGPEFLTYFQNEAQLEKSRLLSDRFSAERPKGSFSTLEIQRTEQGDSAMYLCASSSTGEPDTQYFGPGTRLTVL.